Following are 2 T cell receptor beta chains from one sample sequenced in a study of cytotoxic CD8 clonotypes in ibrutinib-treated CLL. The repertoire was sequenced with immunoSEQ multiplex PCR; TCRdb's copy has only in-frame clones and lacks some. The sample gives some 130,000 clones, over 75% of which show up once; about 2% is in the top ten. The sample consisted of PBMCs, taken after 24 months of ibrutinib treatment. The receptors stem from a human donor with chronic lymphocytic leukemia.

This clone was recorded once. This rearrangement joins TRBV19 to TRBJ2-7; either TRBD1 or TRBD2 may fit D (5 bases each). Looked up from germline, CDR1 is LNHDA and CDR2 is SQIVND (reference sequence). V was trimmed by 4 bases and J by 0 bases, leaving 16 bases between them. The CDR3 totals 16 residues. DNA of the CDR3: TGTGCCAGTAGTAGGACCCGGGACCGCGACTCCTACGAGCAGTACTTC. Translation gives CASSRTRDRDSYEQYF.

This chain connects TRBV28 to TRBJ1-2, with TRBD1 as a possible D gene (5 bases). Germline loops: CDR1 MDHEN, CDR2 SYDVKM. This CDR3 comprises 10 residues. With 11 bases removed from V and 7 bases from J, the gap between germline ends came to 11 bases. Here the CDR3 DNA reads TGTGCCTGGGGGAGGGGTGGCTACACCTTC. Translated: CAWGRGGYTF.